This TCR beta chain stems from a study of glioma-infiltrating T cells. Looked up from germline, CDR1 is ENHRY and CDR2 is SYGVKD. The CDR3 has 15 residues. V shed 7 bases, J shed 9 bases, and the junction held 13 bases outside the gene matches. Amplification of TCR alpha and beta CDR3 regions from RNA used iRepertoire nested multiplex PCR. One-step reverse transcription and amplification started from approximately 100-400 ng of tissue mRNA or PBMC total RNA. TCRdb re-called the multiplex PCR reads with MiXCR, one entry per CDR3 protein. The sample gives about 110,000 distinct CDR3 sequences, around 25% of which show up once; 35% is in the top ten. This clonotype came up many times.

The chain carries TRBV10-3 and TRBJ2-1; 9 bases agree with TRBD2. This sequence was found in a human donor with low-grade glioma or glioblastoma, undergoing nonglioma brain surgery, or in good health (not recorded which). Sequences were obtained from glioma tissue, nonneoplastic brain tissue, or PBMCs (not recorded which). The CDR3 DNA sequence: TGTGCCATCAAGGCAGCGGGAGGCGACAAGGGTGAGCAGTTCTTC. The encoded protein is CAIKAAGGDKGEQFF.